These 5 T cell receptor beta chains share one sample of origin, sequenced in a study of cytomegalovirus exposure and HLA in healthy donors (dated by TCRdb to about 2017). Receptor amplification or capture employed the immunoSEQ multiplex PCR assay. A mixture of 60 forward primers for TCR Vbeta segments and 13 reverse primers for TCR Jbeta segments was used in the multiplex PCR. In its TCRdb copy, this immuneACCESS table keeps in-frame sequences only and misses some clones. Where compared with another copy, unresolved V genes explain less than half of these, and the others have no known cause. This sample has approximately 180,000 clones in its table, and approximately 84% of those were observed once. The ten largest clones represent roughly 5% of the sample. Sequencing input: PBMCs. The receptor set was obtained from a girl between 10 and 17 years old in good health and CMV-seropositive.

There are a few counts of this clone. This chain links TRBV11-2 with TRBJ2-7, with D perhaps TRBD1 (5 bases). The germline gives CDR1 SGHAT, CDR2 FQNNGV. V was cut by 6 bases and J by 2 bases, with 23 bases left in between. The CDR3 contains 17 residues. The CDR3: CASSSIGATSKPYEQYF. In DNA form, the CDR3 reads TGTGCCAGCAGTAGTATTGGGGCGACGAGTAAACCCTACGAGCAGTACTTC.

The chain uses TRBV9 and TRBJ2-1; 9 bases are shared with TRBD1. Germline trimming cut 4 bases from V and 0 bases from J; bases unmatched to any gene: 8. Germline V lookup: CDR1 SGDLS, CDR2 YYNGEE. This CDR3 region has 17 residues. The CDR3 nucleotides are TGTGCCAGCAGCTTGACAGGGGGTCATAGCTCCTACAATGAGCAGTTCTTC. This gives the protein CASSLTGGHSSYNEQFF.

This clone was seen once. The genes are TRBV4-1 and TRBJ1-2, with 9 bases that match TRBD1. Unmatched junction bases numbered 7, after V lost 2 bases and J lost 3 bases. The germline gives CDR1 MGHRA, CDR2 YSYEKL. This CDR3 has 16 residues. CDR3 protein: CASSQMGQGMDYGYTF. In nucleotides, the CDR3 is TGCGCCAGCAGCCAAATGGGACAGGGTATGGACTATGGCTACACCTTC.

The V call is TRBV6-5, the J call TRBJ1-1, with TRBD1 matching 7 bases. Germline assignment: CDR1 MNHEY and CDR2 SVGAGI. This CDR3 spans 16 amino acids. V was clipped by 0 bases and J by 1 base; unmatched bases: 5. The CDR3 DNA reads TGTGCCAGCAGTTACTCAGGGGGCACGGGGAACACTGAAGCTTTCTTT. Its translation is CASSYSGGTGNTEAFF.

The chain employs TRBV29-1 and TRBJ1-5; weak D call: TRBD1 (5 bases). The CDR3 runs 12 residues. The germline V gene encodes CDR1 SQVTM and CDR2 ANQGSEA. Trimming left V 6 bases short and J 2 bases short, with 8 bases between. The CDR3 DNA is TGCAGCGTAGTACAGGGCAATCAGCCCCAGCATTTT. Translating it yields CSVVQGNQPQHF.